A selection of T cell receptor beta chains follows, all from one sample in a study of cytomegalovirus exposure and HLA in healthy donors. Sequenced by immunoSEQ multiplex PCR; TCRdb stores in-frame clones only, minus some. This sample carries 150,000 to 200,000 clones, 80% to 90% of them seen once, and the ten largest clones take approximately 5%. Sequencing was performed on PBMCs. The receptors here all came from a woman under 30 in good health and CMV-seropositive. Both conserved end residues are part of each CDR3. A D gene is named only where the DNA matches it firmly. Not all rows give a size; the values are once, few, many and, for expanded clones, a class.

D gene	clone size	V gene	J gene	CDR3 DNA	CDR3 protein
.	.	TRBV19	TRBJ2-3	TGTGCCAGTAGTATAGGAGGGAGCACAGATACGCAGTATTTT	CASSIGGSTDTQYF
TRBD2	.	TRBV6-5	TRBJ2-5	TGTGCCAGCAGTTACTCTCGCGGGGGGTTTAGGGAGACCCAGTACTTC	CASSYSRGGFRETQYF
TRBD2	.	TRBV7-9	TRBJ2-1	TGTGCCAGCAGCTTAGTAGTTGCCGGGGGAGGGGAGCAGTTCTTC	CASSLVVAGGGEQFF
TRBD2	.	TRBV5-1	TRBJ2-1	TGCGCCAGCAGCTTCACAACTAGCGGGGGGCTCTACAATGAGCAGTTCTTC	CASSFTTSGGLYNEQFF
TRBD2	.	TRBV27	TRBJ2-3	TGTGCCAGCAGTTCGGGACTAGCGGGGGGGCTTCGCACAGATACGCAGTATTTT	CASSSGLAGGLRTDTQYF
.	few	TRBV13	TRBJ2-1	TGTGCCAGCAGCTTAGACCAGGGCAATGAGCAGTTCTTC	CASSLDQGNEQFF
.	.	TRBV6-4	TRBJ2-3	TGTGCCAGTGCCCCCACGGGGGATGGGACAGATACGCAGTATTTT	CASAPTGDGTDTQYF
TRBD1	.	TRBV29-1	TRBJ1-1	TGCAGCGCGGACAGGGGTGGTTGGTTCACTGAAGCTTTCTTT	CSADRGGWFTEAFF
.	.	TRBV4-1	TRBJ1-1	TGCGCCAGCAGCCAACCCCTCGGGGGGAAGGACACTGAAGCTTTCTTT	CASSQPLGGKDTEAFF
.	.	TRBV7-6	TRBJ2-2	TGTGCCAGCAGCTTCATAGGGGCGAACACCGGGGAGCTGTTTTTT	CASSFIGANTGELFF
TRBD1	.	TRBV10-2	TRBJ1-1	TGCGCCAGCACACTCGGGCAGGGGGCCACTGAAGCTTTCTTT	CASTLGQGATEAFF
TRBD2	.	TRBV28	TRBJ2-5	TGTGCCAGCAGTTTATTGACTAGCTGGGAGACCCAGTACTTC	CASSLLTSWETQYF
.	.	TRBV4-1	TRBJ2-5	TGCGCCAGCAGCCAAGGTTCGGGGGGCCTTTACTTC	CASSQGSGGLYF
.	.	TRBV7-6	TRBJ2-5	TGTGCCAGCAGCTTAGCCCGACTAGTAATAGGGCCCCAGTACTTC	CASSLARLVIGPQYF
.	.	TRBV30	TRBJ2-7	TGTGCCTGGAGTGTCGCGTCCTACGAGCAGTACTTC	CAWSVASYEQYF
.	few	TRBV7-9	TRBJ1-2	TGTGCCAGCAGTTCGGGGGGGCCTCCGCGGATGGGCTACACCTTC	CASSSGGPPRMGYTF
TRBD1	.	TRBV5-6	TRBJ1-6	TGTGCCAGCAGCTTCCGGGACAGCTATAATTCACCCCTCCACTTT	CASSFRDSYNSPLHF
TRBD1	.	TRBV11-3	TRBJ2-2	TGTGCCAGCAGCGGGGACAGGGATCCCGGGGAGCTGTTTTTT	CASSGDRDPGELFF
TRBD1	.	TRBV5-1	TRBJ2-5	TGCGCCAGCAGCCGACAGGGTGCGGAGACCCAGTACTTC	CASSRQGAETQYF
TRBD1	.	TRBV15	TRBJ2-7	TGTGCCACCAGCTCCGGGACAGGGCTCCACGAGCAGTACTTC	CATSSGTGLHEQYF
.	.	TRBV27	TRBJ2-3	TGTGCCAGCAGTTTATCCCGTAGCACAGATACGCAGTATTTT	CASSLSRSTDTQYF
.	.	TRBV5-1	TRBJ1-3	TGCGCCAGCAGCCTTACCCAGGGGAGCTCTGGAAACACCATATATTTT	CASSLTQGSSGNTIYF
TRBD2	once	TRBV5-4	TRBJ2-7	TGTGCCAGCAGCTCGGGACTAGCTGAGACCTACGAGCAGTACTTC	CASSSGLAETYEQYF
.	.	TRBV14	TRBJ1-1	TGTGCCAGCAGCCATGCCAGGGGTTATATAACTGAAGCTTTCTTT	CASSHARGYITEAFF
.	.	TRBV6-5	TRBJ2-7	TGTGCCACCACCCTTGACAGGTCCTCCTACGAGCAGTACTTC	CATTLDRSSYEQYF
TRBD1	.	TRBV7-9	TRBJ1-4	TGTGCCAGCAGCTACCGGGACAGGGTTGAAAAACTGTTTTTT	CASSYRDRVEKLFF
TRBD1	once	TRBV6-1	TRBJ1-1	TGTGCCAGCGACCGGGACAGGCTCCACACTGAAGCTTTCTTT	CASDRDRLHTEAFF
TRBD1	.	TRBV2	TRBJ1-2	TGTGCCAGCAGTCCCTGGACAGGAGTTGGCTACACCTTC	CASSPWTGVGYTF
.	.	TRBV12-2	TRBJ2-5	TGTGCAAGTTGGAAGACTAGCGGACCCATCGGGACCCAGTACTTC	CASWKTSGPIGTQYF
.	.	TRBV5-4	TRBJ2-5	TGTGCCAGCAGCGGAGGGACTTCCGACGTCACCAAGAGCACCCAGTACTTC	CASSGGTSDVTKSTQYF
.	.	TRBV7-9	TRBJ1-2	TGTGCCAGCAGCTTAAGGGGGGGGAAGGATGACGGCTACACCTTC	CASSLRGGKDDGYTF
TRBD1	.	TRBV19	TRBJ2-7	TGTGCCAGTAGTTACGACAGGGAACTCGAGCAGTACTTC	CASSYDRELEQYF
TRBD1	few	TRBV28	TRBJ2-3	TGTGCCAGCAGTCCCAGGGGGCTTGTTACAGATACGCAGTATTTT	CASSPRGLVTDTQYF
TRBD1	.	TRBV7-9	TRBJ2-1	TGTGCCAGCAGCTCATACAGGGGGCCCTACAATGAGCAGTTCTTC	CASSSYRGPYNEQFF
TRBD2	.	TRBV7-3	TRBJ2-2	TGTGCCAGCAGCCCCCAACTAGCGGGAGACACCGGGGAGCTGTTTTTT	CASSPQLAGDTGELFF
.	few	TRBV13	TRBJ2-1	TGTGCCAGCAGCTTGGGGGGTAGTCTGCCTAGCCTCTACAATGAGCAGTTCTTC	CASSLGGSLPSLYNEQFF